What follows are 5 T cell receptor beta chains derived from one specimen sequenced in a study of blood T cell repertoires in COVID-19. Profiled with immunoSEQ multiplex PCR; TCRdb holds only in-frame clones, not every one. The data show 350,000 to 450,000 clones, roughly 85% seen once. Sequenced input: peripheral blood. Receptors originate from a woman aged 18-29 years with acute or convalescent COVID-19.

This clone was found a few times. The gene calls are TRBV7-9 and TRBJ2-2, with 8 bases fitting TRBD1. Germline V gene data show CDR1 as SEHNR and CDR2 as FQNEAQ (reference sequence). CDR3 length: 15 residues. Losses at the gene ends were 5 bases for V and 1 base for J; bases not matched to a gene: 3. Here the CDR3 DNA reads TGTGCCAGCAGCCTCGACAGGGGGAACACCGGGGAGCTGTTTTTT. Translating it yields CASSLDRGNTGELFF. Full variable domain (missing parts from reference TRBV7-9 and TRBJ2-2): DTGVSQNPRHKITKRGQNVTFRCDPISEHNRLYWYRQTLGQGPEFLTYFQNEAQLEKSRLLSDRFSAERPKGSFSTLEIQRTEQGDSAMYLCASSLDRGNTGELFFGEGSRLTVL.

The CDR3: CASMAETNEKLFF. CDR3 DNA sequence: TGTGCCAGCATGGCGGAAACTAATGAAAAACTGTTTTTT. This chain joins TRBV2 and TRBJ1-4; D call uncertain. Trimming cost V 7 bases and J 1 base, with 7 bases left between them. The CDR3 contains 13 residues. Germline V gene data show CDR1 as SNHLY and CDR2 as FYNNEI.

The gene calls are TRBV7-6 and TRBJ1-1; D possibly corresponds to TRBD1 (6 bases). The V gene lost 5 bases and the J gene lost 5 bases, with 15 bases spanning the gap. Per germline, CDR1 SGHVS and CDR2 FNYEAQ. The CDR3 has 14 amino acids. The CDR3 protein is CASSRGAGITEAFF. As DNA, the CDR3 is TGTGCCAGCAGCCGGGGGGCAGGGATTACTGAAGCTTTCTTT.

The gene calls are TRBV19 and TRBJ2-7; 10 nucleotides match TRBD2. Trimming removed 3 bases from V and 5 bases from J; junction bases left unmatched: 7. Germline V gives CDR1 LNHDA, CDR2 SQIVND (reference sequence). The CDR3 is made up of 15 amino acids. CDR3 residues: CASSIGIGLADEQYF. The CDR3 DNA sequence: TGTGCCAGTAGTATTGGGATCGGACTAGCGGACGAGCAGTACTTC.

The chain is built from TRBV19 and TRBJ2-3; D not certain. The CDR3 extends over 14 amino acids. Per germline, CDR1 LNHDA and CDR2 SQIVND (reference sequence). Trimming shortened V by 3 bases and J by 0 bases, and 7 bases separated the two germline ends. Written as DNA, the CDR3 is TGTGCCAGTAGTATTGCGCTAAGCACAGATACGCAGTATTTT. Its protein is CASSIALSTDTQYF.